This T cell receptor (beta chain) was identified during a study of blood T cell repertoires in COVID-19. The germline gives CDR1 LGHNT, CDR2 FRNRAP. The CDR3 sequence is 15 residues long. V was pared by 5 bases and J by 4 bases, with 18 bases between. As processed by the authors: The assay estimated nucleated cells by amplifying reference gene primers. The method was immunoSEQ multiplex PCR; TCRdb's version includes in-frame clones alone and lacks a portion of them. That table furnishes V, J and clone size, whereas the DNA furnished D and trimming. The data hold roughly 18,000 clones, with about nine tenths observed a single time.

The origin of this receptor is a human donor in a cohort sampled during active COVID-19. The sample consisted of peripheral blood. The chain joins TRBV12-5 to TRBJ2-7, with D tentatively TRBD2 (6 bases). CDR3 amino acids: CASGPPGGAHYEQYF. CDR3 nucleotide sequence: TGTGCTAGTGGTCCCCCAGGAGGGGCCCATTACGAGCAGTACTTC.